The sequence of this T cell receptor beta chain was determined in a study of technical replicates of blood from a handful of donors. In its sample, this clone was seen once. Germline and junction disagree at one end, which may indicate a read error. The germline gives CDR1 LNHDA, CDR2 SQIVND (reference sequence). The CDR3 has 13 residues. The assay was immunoSEQ multiplex PCR, and TCRdb's table has in-frame clones only and misses some. The table has tens of thousands of clones, roughly 94% seen once. The rearrangement uses TRBV19 and TRBJ1-5, with TRBD1 matching 7 bases. This sequence originates from a human donor in good health. Material for sequencing was T cells isolated from PBMCs. CDR3 amino acids: CASSVDREQPQHF. As DNA, the CDR3 is TGTGCCAGTAGTGTAGACAGGGAACAGCCCCAGCATTTT.